The present TCR beta chain was sequenced within a study of shared clonotypes between healthy human individuals. Study-level points and caveats: Represented diversity, genetic and exposure-history alike, was limited by few donors.

Details on this clone: Its antigen is unknown.

Selected positively for CCR7 and CD45RO-negative, naive CD8 cells excluded terminally differentiated effector memory CD45RA+ cells. Adult donors, all healthy and HIV-negative, had no recent acute infections or vaccinations. There are 17 residues in the CDR3. J was trimmed by 2 bases and V by 1 base; bases with no gene match: 9. Looked up from germline, CDR1 is SGHTA and CDR2 is FQGNSA. Generated by immunoSEQ multiplex PCR, the TCRdb table keeps only in-frame clones and is missing some. The repertoire has about 2.1 million clones, more than 85% of them found once; the top ten carry roughly 1.8%. The receptor comes from a man between 18 and 35 years old in good health. Some clones in this sample may be carry-over from other donors' samples. Sequencing used naive CD8+ T cells from PBMCs. The chain employs TRBV7-2 and TRBJ2-7; TRBD1 aligns across 9 bases. The CDR3, as DNA: TGTGCCAGCAGCTTAGTGGGTGACAGGGGGTTAACCTACGAGCAGTACTTC. Translating it yields CASSLVGDRGLTYEQYF.